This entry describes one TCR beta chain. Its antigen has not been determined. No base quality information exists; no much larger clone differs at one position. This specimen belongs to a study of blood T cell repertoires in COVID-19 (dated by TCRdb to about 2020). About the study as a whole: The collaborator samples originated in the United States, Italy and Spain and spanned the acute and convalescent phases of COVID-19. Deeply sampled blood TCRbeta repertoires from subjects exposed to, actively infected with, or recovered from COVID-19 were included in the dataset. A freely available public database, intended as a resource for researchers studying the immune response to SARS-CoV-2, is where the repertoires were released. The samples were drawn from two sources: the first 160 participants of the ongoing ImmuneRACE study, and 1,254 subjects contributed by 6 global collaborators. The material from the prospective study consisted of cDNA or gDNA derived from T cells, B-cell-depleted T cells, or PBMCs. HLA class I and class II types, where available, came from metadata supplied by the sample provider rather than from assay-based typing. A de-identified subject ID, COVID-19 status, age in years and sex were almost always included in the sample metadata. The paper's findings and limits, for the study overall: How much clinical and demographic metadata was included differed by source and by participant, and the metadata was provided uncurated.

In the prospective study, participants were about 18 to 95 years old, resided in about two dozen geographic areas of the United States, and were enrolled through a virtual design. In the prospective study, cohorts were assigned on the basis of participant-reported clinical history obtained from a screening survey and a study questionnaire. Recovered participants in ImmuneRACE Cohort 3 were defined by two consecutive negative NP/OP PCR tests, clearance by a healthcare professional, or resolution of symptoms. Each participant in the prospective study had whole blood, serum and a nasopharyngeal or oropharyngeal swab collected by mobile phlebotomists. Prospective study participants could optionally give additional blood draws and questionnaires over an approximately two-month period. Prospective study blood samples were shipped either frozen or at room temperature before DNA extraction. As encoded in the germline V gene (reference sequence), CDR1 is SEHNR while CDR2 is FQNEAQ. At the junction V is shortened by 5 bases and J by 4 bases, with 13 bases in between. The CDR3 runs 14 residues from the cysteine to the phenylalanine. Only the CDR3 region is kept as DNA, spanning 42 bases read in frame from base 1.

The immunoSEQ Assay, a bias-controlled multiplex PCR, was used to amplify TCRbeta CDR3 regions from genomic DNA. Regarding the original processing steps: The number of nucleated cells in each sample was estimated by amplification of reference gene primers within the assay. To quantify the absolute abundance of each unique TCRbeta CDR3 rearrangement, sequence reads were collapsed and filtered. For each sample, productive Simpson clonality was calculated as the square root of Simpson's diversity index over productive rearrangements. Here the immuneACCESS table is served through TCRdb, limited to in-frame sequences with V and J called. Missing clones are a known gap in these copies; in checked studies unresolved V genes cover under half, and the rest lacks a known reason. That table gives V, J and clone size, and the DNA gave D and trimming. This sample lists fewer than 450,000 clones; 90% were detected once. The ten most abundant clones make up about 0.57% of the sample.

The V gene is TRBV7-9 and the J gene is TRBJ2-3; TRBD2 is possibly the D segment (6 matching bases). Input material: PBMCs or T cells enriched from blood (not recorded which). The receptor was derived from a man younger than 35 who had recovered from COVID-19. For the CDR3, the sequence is CASSTGLSADTQYF. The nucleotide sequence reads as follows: TGTGCCAGCAGCACCGGACTATCAGCAGATACGCAGTATTTT. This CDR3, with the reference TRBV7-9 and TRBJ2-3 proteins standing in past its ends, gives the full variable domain DTGVSQNPRHKITKRGQNVTFRCDPISEHNRLYWYRQTLGQGPEFLTYFQNEAQLEKSRLLSDRFSAERPKGSFSTLEIQRTEQGDSAMYLCASSTGLSADTQYFGPGTRLTVL.